Below are 10 T cell receptor beta chains sequenced from a single sample in a study of graft-versus-host responses after intestinal transplantation. The antigens these receptors bind are not known. Data came from immunoSEQ multiplex PCR; TCRdb stores just in-frame clones and leaves some out. The table records roughly 120,000 clones, about 93% of them present only once. The material was unstimulated CD4+ T cells sorted from spleen or lymph node cells, obtained before intestinal transplant. The origin of the receptors is a human donor who received an intestinal transplant.

V is TRBV5-5 and J is TRBJ2-7; 7 bases line up with TRBD2. Germline CDR1 SGHKS, CDR2 YYEKEE (reference sequence). The CDR3 extends over 15 amino acids. J gave up 1 base and V 0 bases, and 4 bases lay outside the gene matches. The CDR3 region is CASSLGLAVSYEQYF. For the CDR3, the DNA is TGTGCCAGCAGCTTGGGGCTAGCGGTGTCCTACGAGCAGTACTTC.

The chain is built from TRBV28 and TRBJ2-2, with D unclear. Trimming pared 8 bases from V and 2 bases from J, leaving 6 bases between. Germline V gene data show CDR1 as MDHEN and CDR2 as SYDVKM. The CDR3 spans 12 residues. CDR3 residues: CASGLNTGELFF. Here the CDR3 DNA reads TGTGCCAGCGGGCTAAACACCGGGGAGCTGTTTTTT.

This chain links TRBV28 with TRBJ1-1; tentatively, D is TRBD1 (6 bases). With 2 bases removed from V and 0 bases from J, the gap between germline ends came to 7 bases. Germline CDR1 is MDHEN and CDR2 is SYDVKM. The CDR3 has 14 residues. The CDR3 here is CASSLGGLNTEAFF. CDR3 in DNA: TGTGCCAGCAGTTTAGGGGGCCTGAACACTGAAGCTTTCTTT.

This clone was seen just once. CDR3 coding DNA: TGTGCCAGCAGGCTAGACAGGGGTTCCTACAATGAGCAGTTCTTC. Protein sequence: CASRLDRGSYNEQFF. The chain uses TRBV6-5 and TRBJ2-1, with TRBD1 matching over 8 bases. Germline CDR1 is MNHEY and CDR2 is SVGAGI. There are 15 residues in the CDR3. V gave up 6 bases and J gave up 1 base; unmatched junction bases: 5.

V usage is TRBV4-1 and J usage is TRBJ2-5; TRBD2 might be the D (6 bases). The CDR3 sequence is 18 residues long. Germline CDR1 MGHRA, CDR2 YSYEKL. The V end lost 1 base, the J end lost 5 bases, and 23 bases lay between the germline ends. This CDR3 reads CASSQGDLGTHLLETQYF. CDR3 in DNA: TGCGCCAGCAGCCAAGGAGACCTCGGGACTCACCTACTCGAGACCCAGTACTTC.

The chain joins TRBV6-5 to TRBJ2-7; the D is unclear. The CDR3 is made up of 13 amino acids. Per the germline V gene, CDR1 is MNHEY and CDR2 is SVGAGI. With 6 bases removed from V and 8 bases from J, the gap between germline ends came to 17 bases. The CDR3 protein is CASSPPVGLKQYF. The CDR3 DNA follows: TGTGCCAGCAGCCCCCCTGTAGGATTGAAGCAGTACTTC.

This chain links TRBV5-1 with TRBJ2-3; 8 bases are a match to TRBD1. Germline V gene sequence: CDR1 SGHRS, CDR2 YFSETQ. V lost 3 bases to trimming and J lost 5 bases; unmatched junction nucleotides: 5. The CDR3 is 14 residues long. Written as DNA, the CDR3 is TGCGCCAGCAGCTCGCGACAGGGGAGAGATACGCAGTATTTT. Its translation is CASSSRQGRDTQYF. Using reference TRBV5-1 and TRBJ2-3 for the parts outside the CDR3, the full variable domain is KAGVTQTPRYLIKTRGQQVTLSCSPISGHRSVSWYQQTPGQGLQFLFEYFSETQRNKGNFPGRFSGRQFSNSRSEMNVSTLELGDSALYLCASSSRQGRDTQYFGPGTRLTVL.

Remarks on this clone: This sample also contains other DNA sequences that code for the same CDR3. This chain joins TRBV2 and TRBJ2-3; D ambiguous. V lost 4 bases and J lost 3, with 5 bases in between. This CDR3 spans 12 amino acids. Germline CDR1 reads SNHLY; CDR2 reads FYNNEI. DNA of the CDR3: TGTGCCAGCAGTGTAGGTACAGATACGCAGTATTTT. Translating it yields CASSVGTDTQYF. Based on the CDR3 plus reference TRBV2 and TRBJ2-3, the full variable domain is EPEVTQTPSHQVTQMGQEVILRCVPISNHLYFYWYRQILGQKVEFLVSFYNNEISEKSEIFDDQFSVERPDGSNFTLKIRSTKLEDSAMYFCASSVGTDTQYFGPGTRLTVL.

This sequence joins TRBV27 and TRBJ2-7; D call uncertain. V dropped 2 bases and J dropped 0 bases, with 11 bases sitting between them. Germline lookup yields CDR1 MNHEY and CDR2 SMNVEV (reference sequence). This CDR3 is 15 amino acids long. The CDR3 bases are TGTGCCAGCAGTTTAACCAGATTGAGCTCCTACGAGCAGTACTTC. It yields the protein CASSLTRLSSYEQYF.

The rearrangement uses TRBV5-1 and TRBJ1-4; possibly TRBD1 for D (6 bases). The CDR3 sequence is 17 residues long. Trimming took off 4 bases at V and 0 bases at J, with 16 bases between the two ends. Germline loops: CDR1 SGHRS, CDR2 YFSETQ. The CDR3 DNA is TGCGCCAGCAGCCCCATCCAGGGGATTGCAACTAATGAAAAACTGTTTTTT. Translating gives CASSPIQGIATNEKLFF.